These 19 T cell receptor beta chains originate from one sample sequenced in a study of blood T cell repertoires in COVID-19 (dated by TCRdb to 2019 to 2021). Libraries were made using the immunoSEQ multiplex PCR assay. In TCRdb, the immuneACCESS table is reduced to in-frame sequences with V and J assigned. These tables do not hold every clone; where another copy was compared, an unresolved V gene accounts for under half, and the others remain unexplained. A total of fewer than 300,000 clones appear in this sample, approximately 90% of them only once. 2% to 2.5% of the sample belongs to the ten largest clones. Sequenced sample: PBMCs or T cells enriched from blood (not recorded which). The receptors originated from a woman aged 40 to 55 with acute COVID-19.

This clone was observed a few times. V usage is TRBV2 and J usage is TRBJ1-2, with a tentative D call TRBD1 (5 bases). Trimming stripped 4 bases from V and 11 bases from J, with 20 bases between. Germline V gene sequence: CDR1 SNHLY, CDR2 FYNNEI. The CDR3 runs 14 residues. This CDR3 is CASSAGRDFMGYTF. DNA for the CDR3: TGTGCCAGCAGTGCGGGTAGGGACTTTATGGGATACACCTTC.

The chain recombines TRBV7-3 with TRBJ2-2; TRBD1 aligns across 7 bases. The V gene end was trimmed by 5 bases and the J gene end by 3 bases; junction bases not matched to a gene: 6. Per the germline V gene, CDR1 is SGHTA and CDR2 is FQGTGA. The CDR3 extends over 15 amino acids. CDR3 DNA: TGTGCCAGCAGCCGCACAGGGGCTGACACCGGGGAGCTGTTTTTT. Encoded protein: CASSRTGADTGELFF.

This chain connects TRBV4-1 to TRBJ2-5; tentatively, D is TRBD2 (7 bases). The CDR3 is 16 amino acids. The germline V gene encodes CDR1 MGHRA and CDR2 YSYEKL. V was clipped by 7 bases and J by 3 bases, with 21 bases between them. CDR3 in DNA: TGCGCCAGCAAGTGTTCCGGCGCGGGGGCCGAAGAGACCCAGTACTTC. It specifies CASKCSGAGAEETQYF.

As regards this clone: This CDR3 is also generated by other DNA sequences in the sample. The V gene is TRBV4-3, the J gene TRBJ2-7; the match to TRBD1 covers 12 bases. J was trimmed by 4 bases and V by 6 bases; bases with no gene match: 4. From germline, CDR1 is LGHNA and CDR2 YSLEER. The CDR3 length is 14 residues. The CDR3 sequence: CASSQGQGAYEQYF. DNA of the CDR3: TGCGCCAGCAGTCAGGGACAGGGGGCTTACGAGCAGTACTTC.

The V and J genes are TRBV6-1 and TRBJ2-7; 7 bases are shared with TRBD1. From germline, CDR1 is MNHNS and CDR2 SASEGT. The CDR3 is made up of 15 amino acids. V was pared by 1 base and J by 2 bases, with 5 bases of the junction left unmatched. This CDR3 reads CASSEGRQGAYEQYF. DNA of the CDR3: TGTGCCAGCAGTGAAGGGCGGCAGGGGGCCTACGAGCAGTACTTC.

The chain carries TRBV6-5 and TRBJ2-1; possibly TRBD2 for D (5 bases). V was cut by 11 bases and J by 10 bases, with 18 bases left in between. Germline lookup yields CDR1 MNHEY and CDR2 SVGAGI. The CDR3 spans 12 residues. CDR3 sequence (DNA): TGTGCCGGAGGCCGGGGTGACTCGGAGCAGTTCTTC. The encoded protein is CAGGRGDSEQFF.

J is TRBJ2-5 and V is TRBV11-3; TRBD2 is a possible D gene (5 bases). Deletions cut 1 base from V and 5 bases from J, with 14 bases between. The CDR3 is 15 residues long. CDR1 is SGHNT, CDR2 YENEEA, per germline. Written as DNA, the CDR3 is TGTGCCAGCAGCTTAGCTTCGGCTAGCTTGGAGACCCAGTACTTC. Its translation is CASSLASASLETQYF.

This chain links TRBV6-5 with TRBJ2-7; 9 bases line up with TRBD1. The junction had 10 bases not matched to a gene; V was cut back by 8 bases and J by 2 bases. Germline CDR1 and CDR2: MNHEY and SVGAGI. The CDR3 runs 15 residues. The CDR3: CASSLFTGGPYEQYF. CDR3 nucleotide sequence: TGTGCCAGCTCCCTTTTTACAGGGGGCCCCTACGAGCAGTACTTC.

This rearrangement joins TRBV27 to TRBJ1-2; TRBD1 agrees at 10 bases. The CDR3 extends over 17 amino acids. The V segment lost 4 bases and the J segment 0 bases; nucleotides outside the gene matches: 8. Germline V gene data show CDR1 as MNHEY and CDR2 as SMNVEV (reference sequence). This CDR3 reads CASSSAGTGEANYGYTF. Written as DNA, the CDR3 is TGTGCCAGCAGTTCAGCGGGGACAGGGGAAGCTAACTATGGCTACACCTTC.

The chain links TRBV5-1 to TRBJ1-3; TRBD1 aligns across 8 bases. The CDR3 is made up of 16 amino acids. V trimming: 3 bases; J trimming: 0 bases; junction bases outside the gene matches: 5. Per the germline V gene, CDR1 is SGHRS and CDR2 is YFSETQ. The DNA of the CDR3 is TGCGCCAGCAGCTGGACAGGGCTCGCCTCTGGAAACACCATATATTTT. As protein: CASSWTGLASGNTIYF.

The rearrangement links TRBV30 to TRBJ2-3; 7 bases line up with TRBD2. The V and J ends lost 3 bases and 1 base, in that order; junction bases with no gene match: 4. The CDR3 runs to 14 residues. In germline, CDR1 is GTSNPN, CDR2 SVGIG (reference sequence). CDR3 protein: CAWRTAGGTDTQYF. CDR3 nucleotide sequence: TGTGCCTGGAGGACTGCGGGGGGCACAGATACGCAGTATTTT. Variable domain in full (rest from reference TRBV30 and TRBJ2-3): SQTIHQWPATLVQPVGSPLSLECTVEGTSNPNLYWYRQAAGRGLQLLFYSVGIGQISSEVPQNLSASRPQDRQFILSSKKLLLSDSGFYLCAWRTAGGTDTQYFGPGTRLTVL.

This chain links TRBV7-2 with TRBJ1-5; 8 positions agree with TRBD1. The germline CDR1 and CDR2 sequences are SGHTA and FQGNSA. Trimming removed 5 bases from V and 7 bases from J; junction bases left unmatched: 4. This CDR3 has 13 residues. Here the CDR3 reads CASSQQGGQPQHF. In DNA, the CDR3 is TGTGCCAGCAGCCAACAGGGGGGCCAGCCCCAGCATTTT.

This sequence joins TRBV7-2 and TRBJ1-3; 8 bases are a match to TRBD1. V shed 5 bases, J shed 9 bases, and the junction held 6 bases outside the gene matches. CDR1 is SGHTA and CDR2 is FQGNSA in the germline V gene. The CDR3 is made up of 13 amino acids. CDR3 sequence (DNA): TGTGCCAGCAGCACCCAGGGGGCCCCCACCATATATTTT. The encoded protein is CASSTQGAPTIYF. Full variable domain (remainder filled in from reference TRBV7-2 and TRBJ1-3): GAGVSQSPSNKVTEKGKDVELRCDPISGHTALYWYRQSLGQGLEFLIYFQGNSAPDKSGLPSDRFSAERTGGSVSTLTIQRTQQEDSAVYLCASSTQGAPTIYFGEGSWLTVV.

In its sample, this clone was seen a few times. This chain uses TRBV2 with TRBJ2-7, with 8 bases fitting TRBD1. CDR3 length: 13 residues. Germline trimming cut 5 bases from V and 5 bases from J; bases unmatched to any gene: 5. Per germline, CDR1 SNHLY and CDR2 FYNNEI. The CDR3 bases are TGTGCCAGCAGTACGACAGGGGCGCACGAGCAGTACTTC. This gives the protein CASSTTGAHEQYF.

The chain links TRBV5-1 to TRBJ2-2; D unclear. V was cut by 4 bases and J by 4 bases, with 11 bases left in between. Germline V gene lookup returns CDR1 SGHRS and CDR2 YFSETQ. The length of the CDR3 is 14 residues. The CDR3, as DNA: TGCGCCAGCAGCCAACTGCAAGTCACCGGGGAGCTGTTTTTT. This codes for CASSQLQVTGELFF.

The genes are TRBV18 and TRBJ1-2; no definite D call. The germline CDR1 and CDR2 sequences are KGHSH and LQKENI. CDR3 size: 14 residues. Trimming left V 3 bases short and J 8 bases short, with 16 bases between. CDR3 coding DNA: TGTGCCAGCTCACCCTCCGAGGCCGGGTACGGCTACACCTTC. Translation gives CASSPSEAGYGYTF.

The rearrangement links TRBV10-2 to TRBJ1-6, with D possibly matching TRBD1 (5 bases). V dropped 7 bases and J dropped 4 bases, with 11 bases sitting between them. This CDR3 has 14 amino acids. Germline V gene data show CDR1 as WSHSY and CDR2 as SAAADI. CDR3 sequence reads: CASTLTAYNSPLHF. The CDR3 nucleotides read TGCGCCAGCACTCTGACAGCGTATAATTCACCCCTCCACTTT.

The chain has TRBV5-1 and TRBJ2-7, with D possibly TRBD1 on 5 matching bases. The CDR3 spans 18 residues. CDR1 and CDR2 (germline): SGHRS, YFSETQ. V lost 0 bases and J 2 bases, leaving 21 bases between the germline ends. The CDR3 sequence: CASSLVGPTIRDAYEQYF. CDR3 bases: TGCGCCAGCAGCTTGGTTGGCCCGACGATCAGGGATGCCTACGAGCAGTACTTC.

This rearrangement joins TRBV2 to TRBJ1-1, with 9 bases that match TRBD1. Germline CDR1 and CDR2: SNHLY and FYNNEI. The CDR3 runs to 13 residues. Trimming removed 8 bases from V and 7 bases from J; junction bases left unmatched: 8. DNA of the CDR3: TGTGCCAGCGTCACCGGGACAGGGATTGAAGCTTTCTTT. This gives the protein CASVTGTGIEAFF.